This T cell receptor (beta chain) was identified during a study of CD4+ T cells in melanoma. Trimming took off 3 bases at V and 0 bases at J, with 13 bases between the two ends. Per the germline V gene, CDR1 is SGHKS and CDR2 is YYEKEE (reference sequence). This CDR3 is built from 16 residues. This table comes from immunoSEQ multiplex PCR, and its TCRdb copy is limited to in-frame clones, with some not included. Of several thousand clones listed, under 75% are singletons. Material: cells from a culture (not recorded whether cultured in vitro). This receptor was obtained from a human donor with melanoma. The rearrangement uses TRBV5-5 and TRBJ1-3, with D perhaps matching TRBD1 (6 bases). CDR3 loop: CASSSYVGGSGNTIYF. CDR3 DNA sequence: TGTGCCAGCAGCTCTTATGTAGGGGGCTCTGGAAACACCATATATTTT.